Below are 28 T cell receptor beta chains sequenced from a single sample in a study of Ad26.COV2.S vaccination and SARS-CoV-2 variants (dated by TCRdb to the early 2020s). The library relied on the immunoSEQ multiplex PCR assay. TCRdb obtained this table from immuneACCESS and retained in-frame rearrangements with V and J assigned. These tables miss some clones; where compared with another copy, unresolved V genes account for less than half of the shortfall, and the remainder is unexplained. Recorded for this sample are about 680,000 clones; 80% to 90% of them occurred a single time. Together, the top ten hold about 1.5% of the sample. Read against the paper, the sample's treatment or condition label means: 15 to 20 received Ad26.COV2.S at low or high dose, single or two shots; roughly five received placebo; per-sample allocation not given. For vaccine and placebo recipients, the sequenced repertoires came from samples collected on day 63 after the first injection.

Material: peripheral blood, obtained in a trial of Ad26.COV2.S vaccine versus placebo. All receptors derive from a person aged 18-60 years who received the Ad26.COV2.S COVID-19 vaccine or a placebo.

The CDR3 sequence: CATSRGTSGTGSYNEQFF. The DNA for the CDR3 is TGTGCCACCAGCAGGGGGACTAGCGGGACAGGTTCCTACAATGAGCAGTTCTTC. J is TRBJ2-1 and V is TRBV15; 13 positions agree with TRBD2. CDR1 is LNHNV, CDR2 YYDKDF, per germline (reference sequence). J lost 1 base, V lost 3 bases, and 6 bases had no gene match. This CDR3 spans 18 amino acids.

The genes are TRBV10-3 and TRBJ2-7; D might be TRBD1 (6 bases). Trimming shortened V by 6 bases and J by 2 bases, and 14 bases separated the two germline ends. Germline assignment: CDR1 ENHRY and CDR2 SYGVKD. This CDR3 spans 14 amino acids. Here the CDR3 DNA reads TGTGCCATCAGCCCCGCACAGGGCCCCTACGAGCAGTACTTC. It translates to CAISPAQGPYEQYF.

V and J are TRBV10-2 and TRBJ1-5; 9 positions match TRBD1. The CDR3 is made up of 14 amino acids. CDR1 WSHSY and CDR2 SAAADI come from the germline V gene. With 6 bases clipped from V and 1 base from J, the junction kept 1 base outside the gene matches. CDR3: CASRGTGSNQPQHF. Here the CDR3 DNA reads TGCGCCAGCAGAGGGACAGGGAGCAATCAGCCCCAGCATTTT.

This clone was counted a few times. The rearrangement joins TRBV27 to TRBJ1-6; tentative D call: TRBD1 (6 bases). The CDR3 is made up of 15 amino acids. Trimming took off 4 bases at V and 0 bases at J, with 7 bases between the two ends. Germline-derived CDR1 and CDR2 are MNHEY and SMNVEV (reference sequence). CDR3 loop: CASSSQGSYNSPLHF. The CDR3 DNA reads TGTGCCAGCAGTTCACAGGGCTCCTATAATTCACCCCTCCACTTT.

The genes are TRBV18 and TRBJ1-3; D ambiguous. This CDR3 region has 15 residues. Germline CDR1 and CDR2: KGHSH and LQKENI. The V gene lost 2 bases and the J gene lost 2 bases, with 10 bases spanning the gap. The chain's CDR3 is CASSPKSAPGNTIYF. In DNA form, the CDR3 reads TGTGCCAGCTCACCAAAATCAGCCCCTGGAAACACCATATATTTT.

The rearrangement joins TRBV30 to TRBJ1-4; D is unresolved. Looked up from germline, CDR1 is GTSNPN and CDR2 is SVGIG (reference sequence). CDR3 length: 15 residues. Trimming shortened V by 1 base and J by 6 bases, and 15 bases separated the two germline ends. CDR3 residues: CAWSGPGAGDEKLFF. The CDR3 coding sequence is TGTGCCTGGAGTGGCCCGGGAGCGGGCGATGAAAAACTGTTTTTT.

The gene calls are TRBV18 and TRBJ1-1, with D unresolved. Germline V gives CDR1 KGHSH, CDR2 LQKENI. V lost 3 bases and J 4 bases, leaving 15 bases between the germline ends. This CDR3 region has 15 residues. The CDR3 bases are TGTGCCAGCTCACCTCCTTGGCAGGTAGGCACTGAAGCTTTCTTT. It is translated as CASSPPWQVGTEAFF.

V and J are TRBV3-1 (or the pseudogene TRBV3-2) and TRBJ2-1; tentative D call: TRBD1 (5 bases). Germline CDR1 reads LGHDT; CDR2 reads YNNKEL (reference sequence). The CDR3 has 14 residues. V was clipped by 1 base and J by 4 bases, with 8 bases between them. CDR3 nucleotides: TGTGCCAGCAGCCAAGTCCAGGGTTACAATGAGCAGTTCTTC. Amino acid sequence: CASSQVQGYNEQFF.

The V gene is TRBV7-2, the J gene TRBJ2-5; D unresolved. The germline CDR1 and CDR2 sequences are SGHTA and FQGNSA. The ends were cut back, 4 bases at V and 2 bases at J, with 11 bases in the middle. The CDR3 extends over 14 amino acids. The CDR3 sequence is CASSSGPIQETQYF. In DNA, the CDR3 is TGTGCCAGCAGCTCCGGACCGATACAAGAGACCCAGTACTTC. Supplemented by reference TRBV7-2 and TRBJ2-5, the full variable domain reads GAGVSQSPSNKVTEKGKDVELRCDPISGHTALYWYRQSLGQGLEFLIYFQGNSAPDKSGLPSDRFSAERTGGSVSTLTIQRTQQEDSAVYLCASSSGPIQETQYFGPGTRLLVL.

The V gene is TRBV18, the J gene TRBJ1-5; weak D call: TRBD1 (6 bases). Germline CDR1 KGHSH, CDR2 LQKENI. V lost 2 bases, J lost 3 bases, and 8 bases lay in between. There are 14 residues in the CDR3. The CDR3 loop is CASSPTGYNQPQHF. CDR3 in DNA: TGTGCCAGCTCACCAACAGGGTACAATCAGCCCCAGCATTTT.

The V and J genes are TRBV28 and TRBJ1-4; tentative D call: TRBD1 (6 bases). Germline assignment: CDR1 MDHEN and CDR2 SYDVKM. Trimming stripped 6 bases from V and 7 bases from J, with 21 bases between. CDR3 size: 16 residues. In nucleotides, the CDR3 is TGTGCCAGCAGCCTAGGGGCGGCAGGGGCTGGTGAAAAACTGTTTTTT. Translation: CASSLGAAGAGEKLFF.

The genes are TRBV6-5 and TRBJ2-3, with a weak D call TRBD2 (6 bases). There are 14 residues in the CDR3. Per germline, CDR1 MNHEY and CDR2 SVGAGI. Trimming left V 5 bases short and J 2 bases short, with 11 bases between. For the CDR3, the DNA is TGTGCCAGCAGTCCTGGACTAACCACAGATACGCAGTATTTT. As protein: CASSPGLTTDTQYF.

The V gene is TRBV12-3 or TRBV12-4, the J gene TRBJ1-6; the D is unclear. Trimming left V 0 bases short and J 8 bases short, with 5 bases between. The CDR3 totals 13 residues. CDR3 nucleotides: TGTGCCAGCAGTTTAGCGGTGCATTCACCCCTCCACTTT. Residues: CASSLAVHSPLHF.

The chain joins TRBV5-4 to TRBJ2-2; possible D gene TRBD2, 5 bases. This CDR3 comprises 15 residues. Germline V CDR1 and CDR2: SGHNT, YYREEE (reference sequence). The V and J ends lost 4 bases and 6 bases respectively, with 16 bases between them. The CDR3 DNA reads TGTGCCAGCAGCCAAACCTCCTCGGGGTCCGGGGAGCTGTTTTTT. Its protein is CASSQTSSGSGELFF.

The V and J genes are TRBV10-2 and TRBJ2-7; D is unresolved. This CDR3 is 13 amino acids long. Germline loops: CDR1 WSHSY, CDR2 SAAADI. V gave up 7 bases and J gave up 2 bases, with 12 bases separating them. CDR3 in amino acids: CASTEAFPYEQYF. CDR3 DNA sequence: TGCGCCAGCACTGAAGCCTTCCCCTACGAGCAGTACTTC.

This clone occurred a few times. J is TRBJ2-7 and V is TRBV5-6; D gene ambiguous. The CDR3 totals 14 residues. The V end lost 3 bases, the J end lost 6 bases, and 16 bases lay between the germline ends. Germline V gene data show CDR1 as SGHDT and CDR2 as YYEEEE. CDR3 sequence reads: CASSWVSVLGEQYF. CDR3 nucleotides: TGTGCCAGCAGCTGGGTTTCGGTTCTGGGCGAGCAGTACTTC.

V usage is TRBV5-1 and J usage is TRBJ2-2, with TRBD2 matching 9 bases. V trimming: 0 bases; J trimming: 1 base; junction bases outside the gene matches: 4. CDR3 length equals 17 residues. The germline gives CDR1 SGHRS, CDR2 YFSETQ. CDR3 nucleotides: TGCGCCAGCAGCTTGGCCATACTAGCGGGGAACACCGGGGAGCTGTTTTTT. Protein: CASSLAILAGNTGELFF.

This clone was counted a single time. This rearrangement joins TRBV7-9 to TRBJ2-7; 8 nucleotides match TRBD1. Germline V gene data show CDR1 as SEHNR and CDR2 as FQNEAQ (reference sequence). The CDR3 runs to 15 residues. J gave up 5 bases and V 6 bases, and 12 bases lay outside the gene matches. The CDR3, as DNA: TGTGCCAGCAGAGACCCTAACAGGGGGATCGACGAGCAGTACTTC. Amino acid sequence: CASRDPNRGIDEQYF.

This rearrangement joins TRBV7-9 to TRBJ2-2; D is unclear. The CDR3 spans 11 residues. Germline V lookup: CDR1 SEHNR, CDR2 FQNEAQ (reference sequence). V lost 5 bases, J lost 8 bases, and 6 bases lay in between. The CDR3: CASSPGGELFF. DNA of the CDR3: TGTGCCAGCAGCCCCGGAGGGGAGCTGTTTTTT.

The rearrangement uses TRBV6-6 and TRBJ1-1; unclear D gene. V gave up 6 bases and J gave up 0 bases, with 5 bases separating them. Germline V gives CDR1 MNHNY, CDR2 SVGAGI (reference sequence). This CDR3 is 12 amino acids long. The CDR3 sequence: CASSPVNTEAFF. Here the CDR3 DNA reads TGTGCCAGCAGCCCGGTGAACACTGAAGCTTTCTTT.

The chain is built from TRBV5-4 and TRBJ2-5; TRBD2 matches 7 bases. Losses at the gene ends were 4 bases for V and 0 bases for J; bases not matched to a gene: 9. The CDR3 has 16 amino acids. CDR1 SGHNT and CDR2 YYREEE come from the germline V gene (reference sequence). CDR3 sequence reads: CASSPDSGWYQETQYF. Here the CDR3 DNA reads TGTGCCAGCAGCCCTGATAGCGGGTGGTACCAAGAGACCCAGTACTTC.

This rearrangement joins TRBV30 to TRBJ1-1; the D gene is possibly TRBD1 (5 bases). The CDR3 runs 12 residues. The V gene's germline CDR1 is GTSNPN and CDR2 SVGIG (reference sequence). The V gene lost 5 bases and the J gene lost 3 bases, with 10 bases spanning the gap. The DNA of the CDR3 is TGTGCCTGGGGGGGTGGAGACACTGAAGCTTTCTTT. This sequence encodes CAWGGGDTEAFF.

J is TRBJ2-2 and V is TRBV7-3; no firm D call. V shed 1 base and J shed 3 bases, with 6 bases lying between them. In germline, CDR1 is SGHTA, CDR2 FQGTGA. The CDR3 has 14 amino acids. The CDR3 loop is CASSLKAHTGELFF. Here the CDR3 DNA reads TGTGCCAGCAGCTTAAAGGCCCACACCGGGGAGCTGTTTTTT.

The table lists this clone with a few counts. The chain is built from TRBV27 and TRBJ1-5, with 10 bases aligning to TRBD1. Unmatched junction bases numbered 6, after V lost 5 bases and J lost 5 bases. CDR3 length: 15 residues. Germline CDR1 reads MNHEY; CDR2 reads SMNVEV (reference sequence). The CDR3 DNA is TGTGCCAGCAGTAGGGGACAGGGGAGGGATCAGCCCCAGCATTTT. Translated: CASSRGQGRDQPQHF.

This clone was seen only once. V usage is TRBV27 and J usage is TRBJ1-2, with 7 bases matching TRBD1. The CDR3 runs 13 residues. Looked up from germline, CDR1 is MNHEY and CDR2 is SMNVEV (reference sequence). Trimming cost V 5 bases and J 4 bases; bases outside gene matches: 4. The CDR3 loop is CASSLTGPYGYTF. For the CDR3, the DNA is TGTGCCAGCAGTCTGACAGGGCCCTATGGCTACACCTTC.

The DNA for the CDR3 is TGTGCCAGCAGCCCGAGGACCGGGGAGCTGTTTTTT. Its translation is CASSPRTGELFF. The gene calls are TRBV7-8 and TRBJ2-2, with D unclear. CDR1 and CDR2 from the germline V gene are SGHVS and FQNEAQ. CDR3 length: 12 residues. With 5 bases removed from V and 5 bases from J, the gap between germline ends came to 6 bases.

V usage is TRBV19 and J usage is TRBJ1-6; 7 positions agree with TRBD1. With V trimmed by 6 bases and J by 7 bases, 9 bases remained unmatched. Germline V lookup: CDR1 LNHDA, CDR2 SQIVND (reference sequence). The CDR3 has 15 amino acids. CDR3: CASSTWTGLNSPLHF. The CDR3 nucleotides read TGTGCCAGTAGCACATGGACAGGTCTAAATTCACCCCTCCACTTT. The variable domain in full, with the rest retrieved from reference TRBV19 and TRBJ1-6, is DGGITQSPKYLFRKEGQNVTLSCEQNLNHDAMYWYRQDPGQGLRLIYYSQIVNDFQKGDIAEGYSVSREKKESFPLTVTSAQKNPTAFYLCASSTWTGLNSPLHFGNGTRLTVT.

The V gene is TRBV5-8, the J gene TRBJ2-1; D is unclear. Trimming removed 3 bases at V and 7 bases at J, with 14 bases between. The CDR3 is 14 residues long. Germline values: CDR1 SGHTS, CDR2 YDEGEE. The CDR3 DNA reads as TGTGCCAGCAGCTCGGGCTTTTTGGGGAATGAGCAGTTCTTC. Translation: CASSSGFLGNEQFF.